This TCR beta chain was observed in a study of blood T cells in healthy people across ages. Study findings and constraints: Underestimates were what the diversity estimates from one million T cells were considered to be.

CDR1 and CDR2 (germline): MDHEN, SYDVKM. With V trimmed by 7 bases and J by 4 bases, 12 bases remained unmatched. The CDR3 has 16 residues. The use of a sample-barcoded 5' primer and a J-beta primer mix characterized a second PCR of roughly 7 to 12 cycles. The authors tagged each cDNA molecule using a template-switch adaptor with 12 random nucleotides. Each single sample gave us at least 3 million CDR3-containing paired-end reads. MiXCR was run by TCRdb on the 5' RACE reads, yielding one entry per CDR3 protein. The sample contains roughly 800,000 distinct CDR3 sequences, nearly 60% of which appear only once. The sample holds one count of this clonotype. The antigen is undetermined.

The chain combines TRBV28 with TRBJ2-7; 11 positions agree with TRBD2. The TCR sequence derives from a man aged 25 to 40 in good health. The sequenced material came from blood. The CDR3 loop is CASTTASTSGSYEQYF. CDR3 coding DNA: TGTGCCAGCACCACCGCGTCAACTAGCGGGAGTTACGAGCAGTACTTC.